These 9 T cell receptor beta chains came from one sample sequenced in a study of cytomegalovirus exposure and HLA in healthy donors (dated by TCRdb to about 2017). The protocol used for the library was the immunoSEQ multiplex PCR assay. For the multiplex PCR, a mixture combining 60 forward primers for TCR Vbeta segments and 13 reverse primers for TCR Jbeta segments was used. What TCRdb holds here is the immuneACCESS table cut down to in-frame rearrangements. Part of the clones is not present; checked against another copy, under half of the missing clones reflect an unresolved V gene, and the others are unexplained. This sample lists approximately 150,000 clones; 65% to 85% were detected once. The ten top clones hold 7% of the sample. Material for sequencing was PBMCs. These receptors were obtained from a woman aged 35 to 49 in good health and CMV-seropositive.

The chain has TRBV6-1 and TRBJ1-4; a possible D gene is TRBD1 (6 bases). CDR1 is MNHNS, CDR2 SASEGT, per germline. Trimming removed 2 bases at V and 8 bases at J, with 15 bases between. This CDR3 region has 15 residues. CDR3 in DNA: TGTGCCAGCAGTGAAATCCGACAGAGGGGGGAAAAACTGTTTTTT. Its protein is CASSEIRQRGEKLFF.

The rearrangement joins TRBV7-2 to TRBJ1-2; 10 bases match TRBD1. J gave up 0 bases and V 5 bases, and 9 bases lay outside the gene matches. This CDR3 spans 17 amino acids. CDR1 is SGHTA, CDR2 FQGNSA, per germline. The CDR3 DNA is TGTGCCAGCAGCGATCGACAGGGGGCAAGGACTAACTATGGCTACACCTTC. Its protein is CASSDRQGARTNYGYTF.

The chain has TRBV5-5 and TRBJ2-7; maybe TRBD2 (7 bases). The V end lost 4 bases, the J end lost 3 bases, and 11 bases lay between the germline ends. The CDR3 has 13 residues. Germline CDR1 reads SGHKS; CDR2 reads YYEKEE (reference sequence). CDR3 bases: TGTGCCAGCAGCAAGGGGGGGGGCTACGAGCAGTACTTC. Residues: CASSKGGGYEQYF.

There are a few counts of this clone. For the CDR3, the DNA is TGTGCCAGCAGCTTATTTCCTAGCGGGGGTGCGAACACCGGGGAGCTGTTTTTT. Its translation: CASSLFPSGGANTGELFF. The chain combines TRBV11-2 with TRBJ2-2, with 10 bases fitting TRBD2. Germline CDR1 reads SGHAT; CDR2 reads FQNNGV. This CDR3 has 18 residues. Trimming took 2 bases from V and 0 from J; bases not matched to a gene: 6. Full variable domain (outside the CDR3, taken from reference TRBV11-2 and TRBJ2-2): EAGVAQSPRYKIIEKRQSVAFWCNPISGHATLYWYQQILGQGPKLLIQFQNNGVVDDSQLPKDRFSAERLKGVDSTLKIQPAKLEDSAVYLCASSLFPSGGANTGELFFGEGSRLTVL.

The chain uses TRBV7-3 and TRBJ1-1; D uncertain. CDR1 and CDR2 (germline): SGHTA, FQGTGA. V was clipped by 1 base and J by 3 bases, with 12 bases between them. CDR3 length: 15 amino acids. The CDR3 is CASSLIGSGDTEAFF. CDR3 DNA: TGTGCCAGCAGCTTAATTGGGAGTGGGGACACTGAAGCTTTCTTT.

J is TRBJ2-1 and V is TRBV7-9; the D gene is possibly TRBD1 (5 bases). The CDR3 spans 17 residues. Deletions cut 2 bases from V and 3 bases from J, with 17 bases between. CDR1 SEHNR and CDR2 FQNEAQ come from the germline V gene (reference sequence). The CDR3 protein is CASSLFQGPFFYNEQFF. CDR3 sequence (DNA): TGTGCCAGCAGCTTATTTCAGGGCCCCTTCTTCTACAATGAGCAGTTCTTC.

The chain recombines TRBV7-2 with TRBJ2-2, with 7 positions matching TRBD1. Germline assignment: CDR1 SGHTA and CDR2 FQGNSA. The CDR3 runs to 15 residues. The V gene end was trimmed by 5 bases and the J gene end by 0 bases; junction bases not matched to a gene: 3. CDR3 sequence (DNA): TGTGCCAGCAGCAAGCAGGGGGCGAACACCGGGGAGCTGTTTTTT. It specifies CASSKQGANTGELFF. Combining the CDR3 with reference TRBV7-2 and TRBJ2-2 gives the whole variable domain GAGVSQSPSNKVTEKGKDVELRCDPISGHTALYWYRQSLGQGLEFLIYFQGNSAPDKSGLPSDRFSAERTGGSVSTLTIQRTQQEDSAVYLCASSKQGANTGELFFGEGSRLTVL.

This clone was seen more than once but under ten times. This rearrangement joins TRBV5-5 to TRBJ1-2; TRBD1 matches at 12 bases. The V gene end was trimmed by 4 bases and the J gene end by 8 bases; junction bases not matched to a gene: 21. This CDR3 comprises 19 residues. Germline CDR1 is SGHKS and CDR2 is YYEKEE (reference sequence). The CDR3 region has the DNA TGTGCCAGCAGCACCGACCCCACCGGGACAGGGGGCGTCGGAGGAGGCTACACCTTC. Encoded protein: CASSTDPTGTGGVGGGYTF.

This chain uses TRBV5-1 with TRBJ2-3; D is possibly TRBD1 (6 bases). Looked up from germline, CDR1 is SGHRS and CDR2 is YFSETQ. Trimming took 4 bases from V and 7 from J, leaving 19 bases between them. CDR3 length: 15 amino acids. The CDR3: CASSQTGGPGNTQYF. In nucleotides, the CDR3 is TGCGCCAGCAGCCAGACAGGAGGCCCCGGGAATACGCAGTATTTT. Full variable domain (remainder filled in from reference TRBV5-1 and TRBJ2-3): KAGVTQTPRYLIKTRGQQVTLSCSPISGHRSVSWYQQTPGQGLQFLFEYFSETQRNKGNFPGRFSGRQFSNSRSEMNVSTLELGDSALYLCASSQTGGPGNTQYFGPGTRLTVL.